These 15 T cell receptor beta chains came from one sample sequenced in a study of blood T cell repertoires in COVID-19. Only in-frame clones appear in the TCRdb table, and some are missing; sequencing was by immunoSEQ multiplex PCR. The sample lists 35,000 to 45,000 clones; 85% were seen once. The sequenced sample consisted of peripheral blood. All receptors derive from a woman between 70 and 85 years old in a cohort sampled during active COVID-19.

The chain is built from TRBV4-1 and TRBJ1-1; D is unclear. The CDR3 contains 12 residues. Trimming cost V 0 bases and J 9 bases, with 8 bases left between them. Germline V gives CDR1 MGHRA, CDR2 YSYEKL. The CDR3 DNA reads TGCGCCAGCAGCCAAGATACAGCCCAAGCTTTCTTT. Its translation: CASSQDTAQAFF.

V gene TRBV7-2 combines with J gene TRBJ1-2, with D possibly TRBD1 on 5 matching bases. This CDR3 spans 15 amino acids. Trimming cost V 5 bases and J 4 bases, with 17 bases left between them. Germline CDR1 reads SGHTA; CDR2 reads FQGNSA. CDR3 sequence (DNA): TGTGCCAGCAGCGCCCGCCGCGGGGGAGGCTATGGCTACACCTTC. It yields the protein CASSARRGGGYGYTF.

The chain uses TRBV5-1 and TRBJ2-2; 12 positions agree with TRBD1. The germline V gene encodes CDR1 SGHRS and CDR2 YFSETQ. Trimming removed 4 bases from V and 5 bases from J; junction bases left unmatched: 6. This CDR3 contains 16 residues. The CDR3 bases are TGCGCCAGCAGCCACGAGGGACAGGGGGCAACCGGGGAGCTGTTTTTT. Encoded protein: CASSHEGQGATGELFF.

This clone was recorded once. V usage is TRBV5-1 and J usage is TRBJ2-1; D gene uncertain. This CDR3 region has 12 residues. V lost 2 bases, J lost 8 bases, and 8 bases lay in between. The germline gives CDR1 SGHRS, CDR2 YFSETQ. This chain's CDR3 is CASSFGEDEQFF. In DNA, the CDR3 is TGCGCCAGCAGCTTTGGAGAGGATGAGCAGTTCTTC.

This chain links TRBV7-9 with TRBJ1-1; 7 nucleotides match TRBD1. Germline V gives CDR1 SEHNR, CDR2 FQNEAQ (reference sequence). The CDR3 spans 15 residues. Losses at the gene ends were 5 bases for V and 6 bases for J; bases not matched to a gene: 12. The CDR3 region has the DNA TGTGCCAGCAGCCCCGAGCGGACAGGTGCCCCTGAAGCTTTCTTT. This gives the protein CASSPERTGAPEAFF. The full variable domain, in which reference TRBV7-9 and TRBJ1-1 provide the parts outside the CDR3, is DTGVSQNPRHKITKRGQNVTFRCDPISEHNRLYWYRQTLGQGPEFLTYFQNEAQLEKSRLLSDRFSAERPKGSFSTLEIQRTEQGDSAMYLCASSPERTGAPEAFFGQGTRLTVV.

The rearrangement uses TRBV5-1 and TRBJ2-2, with TRBD2 as a possible D gene (5 bases). The ends were cut back, 1 base at V and 5 bases at J, with 12 bases in the middle. The CDR3 extends over 15 amino acids. CDR1 and CDR2 (germline): SGHRS, YFSETQ. The CDR3 nucleotides are TGCGCCAGCAGCTTGTCCGGGGAAAGTACCGGGGAGCTGTTTTTT. It codes for CASSLSGESTGELFF.

This CDR3 reads CASSLAGQGAPHEQYF. In nucleotides, the CDR3 is TGCGCCAGCAGCTTGGCCGGCCAGGGGGCGCCCCACGAGCAGTACTTC. The J gene is TRBJ2-7, the V gene TRBV5-1; 8 bases are a match to TRBD1. The CDR3 is made up of 16 amino acids. V trimming: 0 bases; J trimming: 5 bases; junction bases outside the gene matches: 10. CDR1 is SGHRS and CDR2 is YFSETQ in the germline V gene.

The chain links TRBV28 to TRBJ2-3; the match to TRBD2 covers 9 bases. V trimming: 10 bases; J trimming: 1 base; junction bases outside the gene matches: 6. Germline V gives CDR1 MDHEN, CDR2 SYDVKM. There are 14 residues in the CDR3. DNA of the CDR3: TGTGCCACCCTAGCGGGACAACGCACAGATACGCAGTATTTT. Translation gives CATLAGQRTDTQYF.

The rearrangement links TRBV5-4 to TRBJ2-5, with 8 bases that match TRBD2. Germline CDR1 is SGHNT and CDR2 is YYREEE (reference sequence). This CDR3 is built from 15 residues. J lost 5 bases, V lost 4 bases, and 10 bases had no gene match. The CDR3 is CASSRGRRESETQYF. The DNA of the CDR3 is TGTGCCAGCAGCCGCGGGAGGCGGGAGAGCGAGACCCAGTACTTC.

The V gene is TRBV27, the J gene TRBJ2-1, with 10 bases that match TRBD1. This CDR3 region has 15 residues. V was clipped by 5 bases and J by 7 bases; unmatched bases: 8. Germline assignment: CDR1 MNHEY and CDR2 SMNVEV (reference sequence). As DNA, the CDR3 is TGTGCCAGCAGTCTGCCGGGACAGGGGAAGAATGAGCAGTTCTTC. Translation gives CASSLPGQGKNEQFF.

The chain links TRBV30 to TRBJ1-5, with D tentatively TRBD1 (6 bases). The V and J ends lost 5 bases and 6 bases respectively, with 26 bases between them. This CDR3 contains 17 residues. The germline gives CDR1 GTSNPN, CDR2 SVGIG (reference sequence). CDR3 DNA sequence: TGTGCCTGGTCAAGGCAGGGGATACCCCTAGGGGTTCAGCCCCAGCATTTT. Encoded protein: CAWSRQGIPLGVQPQHF. The whole variable domain, remainder taken from reference TRBV30 and TRBJ1-5, is SQTIHQWPATLVQPVGSPLSLECTVEGTSNPNLYWYRQAAGRGLQLLFYSVGIGQISSEVPQNLSASRPQDRQFILSSKKLLLSDSGFYLCAWSRQGIPLGVQPQHFGDGTRLSIL.

This chain connects TRBV29-1 to TRBJ2-1; 12 bases line up with TRBD2. The germline V gene has CDR1 SQVTM and CDR2 ANQGSEA. This CDR3 region has 17 residues. V lost 4 bases to trimming and J lost 4 bases; unmatched junction nucleotides: 11. The CDR3 DNA follows: TGCAGCGTTGGAGGACTAGCGGGGACGGGAGTATACAATGAGCAGTTCTTC. Its protein product is CSVGGLAGTGVYNEQFF.

The chain combines TRBV3-1 (or the pseudogene TRBV3-2) with TRBJ1-2; 7 nucleotides line up with TRBD1. The ends lost 0 bases at V and 14 bases at J; junction bases unmatched: 6. CDR3 length: 12 residues. Germline V CDR1 and CDR2: LGHDT, YNNKEL (reference sequence). Here the CDR3 DNA reads TGTGCCAGCAGCCAAGAGGACAGGCTTCGGACCTTC. Its protein product is CASSQEDRLRTF.

The chain recombines TRBV19 with TRBJ2-7, with a tentative D call TRBD1 (6 bases). The CDR3 has 18 amino acids. The germline V gene encodes CDR1 LNHDA and CDR2 SQIVND (reference sequence). V lost 5 bases and J 3 bases, leaving 26 bases between the germline ends. Here the CDR3 DNA reads TGTGCCAGTAGTCTATCGGGGCCAGGGGCTAACCGGTTCTACGAGCAGTACTTC. This gives the protein CASSLSGPGANRFYEQYF.

The chain couples TRBV4-3 to TRBJ2-3; 10 bases are shared with TRBD1. This CDR3 region has 15 residues. J was trimmed by 5 bases and V by 4 bases; bases with no gene match: 6. CDR1 is LGHNA and CDR2 is YSLEER in the germline V gene. Here the CDR3 DNA reads TGCGCCAGCAGCCCGACAGGGGGCGAAGGAGATACGCAGTATTTT. Amino acid sequence: CASSPTGGEGDTQYF.